A single sample gave rise to the 22 T cell receptor beta chains below, sequenced in a study of CD8 T cells in Susac syndrome (dated by TCRdb to about 2019). The receptor library was made with the immunoSEQ multiplex PCR assay. RNA was extracted using the RNeasy kit, and about 0.5 to 1 ug of the RNA was reverse transcribed with random hexamers. TCRdb ran its own pipeline on the public reads, namely fastp trimming at Q25 and MiXCR clone calling, and kept in-frame beta chains. Identical CDR3 protein sequences are pooled into one entry, listed with their most common genes and DNA. Counted in this sample were about 210,000 distinct CDR3 sequences; roughly 96% of them appeared once. About 0.094% of the sample is held by the ten biggest clonotypes. The sequencing sample was made of CD4+ T cells from PBMCs. The receptors here all came from a human donor in good health.

The chain employs TRBV20-1 and TRBJ2-3; the match to TRBD2 covers 10 bases. J was trimmed by 2 bases and V by 5 bases; bases with no gene match: 7. CDR3 size: 15 residues. Germline assignment: CDR1 DFQATT and CDR2 SNEGSKA (reference sequence). CDR3 DNA: TGCAGTGCTCAAGAGACTAGCGGGTACACAGATACGCAGTATTTT. Translated: CSAQETSGYTDTQYF.

This rearrangement joins TRBV20-1 to TRBJ1-2, with D hard to call. Trimming took 2 bases from V and 8 from J, leaving 15 bases between them. This CDR3 contains 13 residues. Germline CDR1 is DFQATT and CDR2 is SNEGSKA (reference sequence). The CDR3 loop is CSARHSVSRGYTF. DNA for the CDR3: TGCAGTGCTAGACACAGCGTTTCGAGGGGCTACACCTTC.

The gene calls are TRBV7-2 and TRBJ2-7, with D possibly TRBD2 on 5 matching bases. The CDR3 spans 14 residues. Germline V gene lookup returns CDR1 SGHTA and CDR2 FQGNSA. Trimming pared 5 bases from V and 5 bases from J, leaving 16 bases between. Here the CDR3 reads CASSVEVGRNEQYF. In DNA, the CDR3 is TGTGCCAGCAGCGTGGAGGTAGGGCGGAACGAGCAGTACTTC.

This chain connects TRBV14 to TRBJ2-4; D is uncertain. Trimming stripped 0 bases from V and 9 bases from J, with 12 bases between. Germline assignment: CDR1 SGHDN and CDR2 FVKESK. The CDR3 has 14 amino acids. In nucleotides, the CDR3 is TGTGCCAGCAGCCAAGATCCAGCAGTCGGCATTCAGTACTTC. Amino acid sequence: CASSQDPAVGIQYF.

The V gene is TRBV10-3, the J gene TRBJ1-4; D is ambiguous. The germline V gene has CDR1 ENHRY and CDR2 SYGVKD. This CDR3 spans 14 amino acids. Trimming left V 0 bases short and J 8 bases short, with 10 bases between. The CDR3, as DNA: TGTGCCATCAGTGAGTCGGGGTTGAAAGAAAAACTGTTTTTT. Protein sequence: CAISESGLKEKLFF.

V is TRBV27 and J is TRBJ1-5; unclear D gene. V lost 4 bases to trimming and J lost 4 bases, with 2 bases between them. The germline V gene has CDR1 MNHEY and CDR2 SMNVEV (reference sequence). This CDR3 comprises 11 residues. The CDR3 bases are TGTGCCAGCAGTTGGAATCAGCCCCAGCATTTT. This encodes CASSWNQPQHF.

The chain employs TRBV4-1 and TRBJ2-5; no clear D. The CDR3 extends over 16 amino acids. Germline values: CDR1 MGHRA, CDR2 YSYEKL. The germline V and J ends were trimmed by 0 bases and 1 base, with 12 bases remaining between them. The chain's CDR3 is CASSQEGKLFQETQYF. DNA of the CDR3: TGCGCCAGCAGCCAAGAGGGAAAACTCTTCCAAGAGACCCAGTACTTC.

The rearrangement joins TRBV29-1 to TRBJ2-7, with a possible D match to TRBD2 (5 bases). V gave up 8 bases and J gave up 0 bases, with 20 bases separating them. Germline-derived CDR1 and CDR2 are SQVTM and ANQGSEA. This CDR3 comprises 15 residues. Written as DNA, the CDR3 is TGCAGCCCCCCTAGGAAGCGGAGGAGCTCCTACGAGCAGTACGTC. It specifies CSPPRKRRSSYEQYV.

The chain joins TRBV5-1 to TRBJ2-7, with 9 positions matching TRBD1. Germline V lookup: CDR1 SGHRS, CDR2 YFSETQ. This CDR3 has 17 residues. Unmatched junction bases numbered 15, after V lost 3 bases and J lost 5 bases. CDR3 in amino acids: CASSWVTDGGQGNEQYV. The CDR3 nucleotides are TGCGCCAGCAGCTGGGTGACCGACGGCGGACAGGGGAACGAGCAGTACGTC.

The CDR3 sequence: CAWTHGTSLSKNIQYF. In DNA, the CDR3 is TGTGCCTGGACCCACGGGACATCATTATCCAAAAACATTCAGTACTTC. The genes are TRBV30 and TRBJ2-4; D possibly corresponds to TRBD1 (6 bases). CDR3 size: 16 residues. Trimming removed 4 bases from V and 2 bases from J, with 18 bases in between. The germline gives CDR1 GTSNPN, CDR2 SVGIG (reference sequence).

The chain couples TRBV7-2 to TRBJ1-1; a possible D gene is TRBD1 (6 bases). Germline V gives CDR1 SGHTA, CDR2 FQGNSA. The CDR3 has 12 amino acids. The V end was cut by 5 bases, the J end by 8 bases, with 12 bases between. CDR3 bases: TGTGCCAGCAGCCCGACAGGTTCGGAAGCTTTCTTT. Protein: CASSPTGSEAFF.

The rearrangement uses TRBV2 and TRBJ2-5; D not certain. This CDR3 has 11 amino acids. V was pared by 8 bases and J by 0 bases, with 4 bases between. Per the germline V gene, CDR1 is SNHLY and CDR2 is FYNNEI. This CDR3 reads CASEYQETQYF. DNA for the CDR3: TGTGCCAGCGAGTACCAAGAGACCCAGTACTTC.

This chain links TRBV4-3 with TRBJ2-3, with 11 bases aligning to TRBD1. This CDR3 is built from 15 residues. Germline-derived CDR1 and CDR2 are LGHNA and YSLEER. Trimming took 4 bases from V and 6 from J; bases not matched to a gene: 6. The CDR3, as DNA: TGCGCCAGCAGCCTCCTGGGACAGGGGGGCGATACGCAGTATTTT. It codes for CASSLLGQGGDTQYF.

The CDR3 nucleotides are TGCGCCAGCAGCCGCGGGGGCGCGTTTTCCGGGGAGCTGTTTTTT. This gives the protein CASSRGGAFSGELFF. The chain couples TRBV5-1 to TRBJ2-2; tentatively, D is TRBD2 (7 bases). Germline V CDR1 and CDR2: SGHRS, YFSETQ. CDR3 length: 15 residues. V was trimmed by 4 bases and J by 6 bases, leaving 16 bases between them.

V gene TRBV3-1 combines with J gene TRBJ1-1, with D unresolved. This CDR3 is built from 12 residues. V was clipped by 1 base and J by 9 bases, with 9 bases between them. Germline lookup yields CDR1 LGHDT and CDR2 YNNKEL (reference sequence). This CDR3 reads CASSQVGGKAFF. The CDR3, as DNA: TGTGCCAGCAGCCAAGTTGGAGGGAAAGCTTTCTTT.

The chain joins TRBV7-2 to TRBJ2-3, with TRBD1 identical over 8 bases. The germline V gene has CDR1 SGHTA and CDR2 FQGNSA. The CDR3 is made up of 16 amino acids. Losses at the gene ends were 3 bases for V and 2 bases for J; bases not matched to a gene: 7. CDR3 sequence: CASSFRTGPPTDTQYF. The CDR3, as DNA: TGTGCCAGCAGCTTCAGGACAGGGCCACCCACAGATACGCAGTATTTT.

V usage is TRBV24-1 and J usage is TRBJ2-1; D is uncertain. Germline V gene lookup returns CDR1 KGHDR and CDR2 SFDVKD. The CDR3 spans 13 residues. V lost 1 base to trimming and J lost 8 bases, with 8 bases between them. The CDR3 reads CATSDLNRDEQFF. The CDR3 DNA follows: TGTGCCACCAGTGATTTAAACCGGGATGAGCAGTTCTTC.

This clonotype is a singleton in its sample. The V call is TRBV28, the J call TRBJ2-3; 7 bases are shared with TRBD1. The CDR3 length is 16 residues. J gave up 0 bases and V 5 bases, and 8 bases lay outside the gene matches. CDR1 is MDHEN, CDR2 SYDVKM, per germline. DNA of the CDR3: TGTGCCAGCAGTGGGGGACAGTTTTCTAGCACAGATACGCAGTATTTT. It is translated as CASSGGQFSSTDTQYF.

V is TRBV20-1 and J is TRBJ1-5; D is possibly TRBD1 (5 bases). Trimming stripped 3 bases from V and 3 bases from J, with 15 bases between. The CDR3 length is 15 residues. Germline loops: CDR1 DFQATT, CDR2 SNEGSKA (reference sequence). This CDR3 is CSASWTQPDNQPQHF. The CDR3 region has the DNA TGCAGTGCTAGTTGGACACAGCCTGACAATCAGCCCCAGCATTTT.

The rearrangement links TRBV20-1 to TRBJ1-5; the D gene is possibly TRBD1 (5 bases). CDR1 and CDR2 (germline): DFQATT, SNEGSKA (reference sequence). Trimming cost V 3 bases and J 7 bases, with 13 bases left between them. This CDR3 contains 13 residues. The CDR3 here is CSARGKGDQPQHF. The CDR3, as DNA: TGCAGTGCTAGGGGGAAAGGGGACCAGCCCCAGCATTTT.

V usage is TRBV3-1 and J usage is TRBJ2-7, with D uncertain. This CDR3 comprises 13 residues. Per the germline V gene, CDR1 is LGHDT and CDR2 is YNNKEL (reference sequence). Between the trimmed V and J ends, which lost 1 base and 2 bases, there was a span of 6 bases. The CDR3, as DNA: TGTGCCAGCAGCCAAGTAACCGCCTACGAGCAGTACTTC. This codes for CASSQVTAYEQYF.

V usage is TRBV24-1 and J usage is TRBJ2-1; D perhaps matches TRBD1 (6 bases). The CDR3 runs to 12 residues. Germline V gene sequence: CDR1 KGHDR, CDR2 SFDVKD. The V end lost 2 bases, the J end lost 13 bases, and 11 bases lay between the germline ends. CDR3 DNA: TGTGCCACCAGTGATTCGGACAGATTTCAGTTCTTC. Its protein product is CATSDSDRFQFF.